The sequence of this T cell receptor beta chain was determined in a study of shared clonotypes between healthy human individuals. The assay ran at deep level. The repertoire was sequenced with immunoSEQ multiplex PCR; TCRdb's copy has only in-frame clones and lacks some. This table has approximately 440,000 clones, roughly 80% appearing once. The CDR3 spans 14 residues. Trimming cost V 6 bases and J 8 bases, with 17 bases left between them. Germline CDR1 reads SGHTA; CDR2 reads FQGNSA. Points on this clone: Antigen specificity is unknown.

Broader study findings: The small donor group covered limited genetic and exposure diversity.

Sequencing was done on a sample of PBMCs. The chain links TRBV7-2 to TRBJ2-4, with D maybe TRBD1 (5 bases). The receptor was derived from a woman in her thirties or forties in good health. Some clones in this sample may be carry-over from other donors' samples. CDR3 DNA sequence: TGTGCCAGCAGACAAACCCCCAGGGCACACATTCAGTACTTC. Translation gives CASRQTPRAHIQYF.